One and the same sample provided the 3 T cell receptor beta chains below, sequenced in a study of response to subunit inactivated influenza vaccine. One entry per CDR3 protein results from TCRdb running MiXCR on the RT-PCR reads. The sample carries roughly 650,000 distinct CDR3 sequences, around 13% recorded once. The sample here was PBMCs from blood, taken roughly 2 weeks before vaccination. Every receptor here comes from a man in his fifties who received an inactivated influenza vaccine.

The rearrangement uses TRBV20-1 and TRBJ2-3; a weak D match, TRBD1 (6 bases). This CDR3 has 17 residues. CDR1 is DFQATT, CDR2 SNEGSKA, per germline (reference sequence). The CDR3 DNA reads TGCATTGCGCGACCGATCCGGGACACCTCGTTCACAGATACGCAGTATTTT. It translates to CIARPIRDTSFTDTQYF.

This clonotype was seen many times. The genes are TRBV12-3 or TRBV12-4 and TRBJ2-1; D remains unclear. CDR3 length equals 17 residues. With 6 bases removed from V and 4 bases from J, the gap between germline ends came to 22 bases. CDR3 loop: CASSPVIGDRAYNEQFF. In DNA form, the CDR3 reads TGTGCCAGCAGCCCAGTTATCGGAGATAGGGCTTACAATGAGCAGTTCTTC.

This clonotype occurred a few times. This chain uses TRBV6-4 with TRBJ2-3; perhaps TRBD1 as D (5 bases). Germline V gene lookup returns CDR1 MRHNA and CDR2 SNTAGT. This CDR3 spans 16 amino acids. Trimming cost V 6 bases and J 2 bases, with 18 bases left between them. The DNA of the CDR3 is TGTGCCAGCAGCGTTTTCCCAGGGTTTTCCACAGATACGCAGTATTTT. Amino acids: CASSVFPGFSTDTQYF.